Each of the 16 T cell receptor beta chains below was sequenced from the same sample in a study of blood T cell repertoires in COVID-19 (TCRdb year 2020). The library was built by means of the immunoSEQ multiplex PCR assay. Not all clones reach the TCRdb copy of this immuneACCESS table, which keeps in-frame sequences only. Checked studies attribute under half of the gap to unresolved V genes and leave the rest unexplained. The sample has roughly 180,000 clones on record, approximately 85% of them singletons. Together, the top ten hold about 1.2% of the sample. Sequencing was done on a sample of peripheral blood. The receptors derive from a man in his 60s who had recovered from COVID-19.

This clone was found a few times. This chain links TRBV3-1 (or the pseudogene TRBV3-2) with TRBJ1-1; D perhaps matches TRBD1 (6 bases). The germline V gene encodes CDR1 LGHDT and CDR2 YNNKEL (reference sequence). The CDR3 contains 13 residues. V gave up 1 base and J gave up 11 bases, with 14 bases separating them. The CDR3 reads CASSQAGGQPAFF. DNA for the CDR3: TGTGCCAGCAGCCAAGCGGGCGGACAGCCCGCTTTCTTT.

CDR3 protein: CASSSQGALANTEAFF. The CDR3 DNA sequence: TGTGCCAGCAGCTCTCAGGGGGCCCTTGCGAACACTGAAGCTTTCTTT. The chain employs TRBV4-2 and TRBJ1-1; 8 bases agree with TRBD1. From germline, CDR1 is LGHNA and CDR2 YNFKEQ. The V and J ends lost 5 bases and 1 base, in that order; junction bases with no gene match: 9. The CDR3 runs to 16 residues.

The V call is TRBV27, the J call TRBJ1-1; D is possibly TRBD1 (5 bases). The CDR3 is 15 residues long. The germline V gene has CDR1 MNHEY and CDR2 SMNVEV (reference sequence). V was clipped by 8 bases and J by 5 bases, with 21 bases between them. CDR3 coding DNA: TGTGCCAGCTTAGGGGTCGGTAGGGTGGGAACTGAAGCTTTCTTT. Amino acid sequence: CASLGVGRVGTEAFF.

The genes are TRBV7-2 and TRBJ2-7; D not resolved. V lost 3 bases to trimming and J lost 6 bases, with 15 bases between them. The CDR3 is made up of 14 amino acids. Germline V CDR1 and CDR2: SGHTA, FQGNSA. The chain's CDR3 is CASSFLSGQSEQYF. CDR3 bases: TGTGCCAGCAGCTTTCTCAGTGGGCAGAGCGAGCAGTACTTC. The full variable domain, completed using reference TRBV7-2 and TRBJ2-7, is GAGVSQSPSNKVTEKGKDVELRCDPISGHTALYWYRQSLGQGLEFLIYFQGNSAPDKSGLPSDRFSAERTGGSVSTLTIQRTQQEDSAVYLCASSFLSGQSEQYFGPGTRLTVT.

As regards this clone: The junction shows a germline mismatch at one end, possibly a read error. CDR3 region: CASRLGDISGNTIYF. CDR3 nucleotides: TGTGCCAGCAGATTGGGCGATATCTCTGGAAACACCATATATTTT. The chain employs TRBV5-5 and TRBJ1-3; D gene ambiguous. The CDR3 has 15 residues. The germline V gene encodes CDR1 SGHKS and CDR2 YYEKEE (reference sequence).

J is TRBJ2-2 and V is TRBV4-1; a possible D gene is TRBD2 (5 bases). Germline CDR1 is MGHRA and CDR2 is YSYEKL. V dropped 5 bases and J dropped 6 bases, with 13 bases sitting between them. The CDR3 sequence is 14 residues long. Here the CDR3 DNA reads TGCGCCAGCAGCTATCTCTCGGGGTCCGGGGAGCTGTTTTTT. Translated: CASSYLSGSGELFF.

V usage is TRBV19 and J usage is TRBJ2-1; 10 positions match TRBD2. The CDR3 spans 17 residues. The V and J ends lost 5 bases and 6 bases, in that order; junction bases with no gene match: 13. In germline, CDR1 is LNHDA, CDR2 SQIVND (reference sequence). The CDR3 nucleotides are TGTGCCAGTAGTTCATATCTGAGCGGGGGGGCCGGCAATGAGCAGTTCTTC. It yields the protein CASSSYLSGGAGNEQFF.

The count of this clone is one. The chain employs TRBV19 and TRBJ1-1; 8 positions agree with TRBD1. V shed 4 bases and J 3 bases; nucleotides not matched to a gene: 7. Per germline, CDR1 LNHDA and CDR2 SQIVND (reference sequence). This CDR3 has 15 amino acids. Here the CDR3 reads CASSTGQGAHTEAFF. The CDR3 DNA follows: TGTGCCAGTAGTACGGGGCAGGGGGCACACACTGAAGCTTTCTTT.

V is TRBV4-1 and J is TRBJ2-7; D is perhaps TRBD2 (5 bases). The CDR3 length is 13 residues. The germline V gene has CDR1 MGHRA and CDR2 YSYEKL. V was trimmed by 2 bases and J by 0 bases, leaving 5 bases between them. CDR3 residues: CASSQTSSYEQYF. The CDR3 nucleotides are TGCGCCAGCAGCCAAACTAGCTCCTACGAGCAGTACTTC.

This clone has a handful of counts. J is TRBJ2-3 and V is TRBV6-2 or TRBV6-3; 7 bases line up with TRBD2. In germline, CDR1 is MNHEY, CDR2 SVGEGT. The CDR3 is made up of 21 amino acids. After removal of 0 bases from V and 0 bases from J, the junction contained 18 bases not matched to a gene. The CDR3 region has the DNA TGTGCCAGCAGTTACTCTTCTAGCGGCGGGAAGACCCTTGGTAGCACAGATACGCAGTATTTT. Translated: CASSYSSSGGKTLGSTDTQYF.

This chain links TRBV6-5 with TRBJ1-6; D is possibly TRBD1 (6 bases). The CDR3 has 13 residues. Germline values: CDR1 MNHEY, CDR2 SVGAGI. Deletions cut 7 bases from V and 11 bases from J, with 15 bases between. This CDR3 reads CASTPAGATPLHF. The CDR3 DNA reads as TGTGCCAGCACCCCCGCGGGGGCAACACCCCTCCACTTT.

V is TRBV30 and J is TRBJ2-2; 7 nucleotides match TRBD2. The CDR3 runs 15 residues. Looked up from germline, CDR1 is GTSNPN and CDR2 is SVGIG (reference sequence). With 2 bases clipped from V and 0 bases from J, the junction kept 3 bases outside the gene matches. CDR3 residues: CAWSWGGTNTGELFF. The CDR3, as DNA: TGTGCCTGGAGTTGGGGGGGTACGAACACCGGGGAGCTGTTTTTT.

The V and J genes are TRBV6-5 and TRBJ2-7; 11 positions agree with TRBD1. Germline CDR1 MNHEY, CDR2 SVGAGI. Trimming cost V 6 bases and J 6 bases; bases outside gene matches: 4. The CDR3 length is 13 residues. The chain's CDR3 is CASRRTGGGEQYF. The CDR3 region has the DNA TGTGCCAGCAGGCGGACAGGGGGCGGCGAGCAGTACTTC.

As for this clone: This same CDR3 is encoded by further DNA sequences in the sample. The gene calls are TRBV5-4 and TRBJ2-3, with D tentatively TRBD1 (5 bases). V was clipped by 2 bases and J by 0 bases, with 10 bases between them. The CDR3 runs 15 residues. The V gene's germline CDR1 is SGHNT and CDR2 YYREEE (reference sequence). CDR3 in DNA: TGTGCCAGCAGCTTAGGCAGGGCTAGCACAGATACGCAGTATTTT. As protein: CASSLGRASTDTQYF.

CDR3 region: CSVPKSGGMANTGELFF. CDR3 DNA: TGCAGCGTCCCCAAGAGCGGGGGGATGGCAAACACCGGGGAGCTGTTTTTT. This rearrangement joins TRBV29-1 to TRBJ2-2, with 9 bases lining up with TRBD2. With V trimmed by 6 bases and J by 2 bases, 13 bases remained unmatched. This CDR3 spans 17 amino acids. Germline loops: CDR1 SQVTM, CDR2 ANQGSEA.

This chain joins TRBV15 and TRBJ1-2; possibly TRBD1 for D (6 bases). Germline V CDR1 and CDR2: LNHNV, YYDKDF (reference sequence). The ends were cut back, 0 bases at V and 4 bases at J, with 12 bases in the middle. The CDR3 covers 15 residues. The CDR3 loop reads CATSRDVAGVYGYTF. CDR3 nucleotides: TGTGCCACCAGCAGAGATGTGGCAGGGGTCTATGGCTACACCTTC.